One sample yielded the 22 T cell receptor beta chains listed below, sequenced in a study of naive and memory T cell subsets. An equimolar mix of two oligonucleotides served as the beta constant-region primer for TRBC1 and TRBC2. Nested alpha and beta constant-region primers with the SP2 primer drove four PCR rounds on ligated cDNA. TCRdb independently ran MiXCR on the UMI-ligation and nested PCR reads; one entry per CDR3 protein. The table lists some 30,000 distinct CDR3 sequences, less than 20% of them singletons. The specimen sequenced was effector memory CD4+ T cells from blood. Subset meaning: effector memory, CD45RA- CD27-. Receptor source: a human donor in good health.

The chain recombines TRBV7-8 with TRBJ2-1, with D unresolved. Trimming cost V 7 bases and J 4 bases, with 17 bases left between them. Per the germline V gene, CDR1 is SGHVS and CDR2 is FQNEAQ. The CDR3 totals 15 residues. CDR3 sequence: CASTPGPGGYNEQFF. The CDR3 bases are TGTGCCAGCACCCCCGGGCCGGGTGGGTACAATGAGCAGTTCTTC.

This clonotype occurred many times. The rearrangement uses TRBV28 and TRBJ1-5; tentative D call: TRBD1 (5 bases). This CDR3 comprises 18 residues. Germline CDR1 reads MDHEN; CDR2 reads SYDVKM. V was cut by 5 bases and J by 2 bases, with 22 bases left in between. The CDR3 sequence is CASSRWDFGTDRNQPQHF. Written as DNA, the CDR3 is TGTGCCAGCAGTAGATGGGACTTCGGGACCGACCGCAATCAGCCCCAGCATTTT. The complete variable domain, with remaining parts taken from reference TRBV28 and TRBJ1-5, reads DVKVTQSSRYLVKRTGEKVFLECVQDMDHENMFWYRQDPGLGLRLIYFSYDVKMKEKGDIPEGYSVSREKKERFSLILESASTNQTSMYLCASSRWDFGTDRNQPQHFGDGTRLSIL.

This clonotype was seen many times. The chain employs TRBV20-1 and TRBJ1-1; D is possibly TRBD1 (5 bases). Germline lookup yields CDR1 DFQATT and CDR2 SNEGSKA (reference sequence). This CDR3 comprises 12 residues. Trimming cost V 2 bases and J 7 bases, with 11 bases left between them. The CDR3 nucleotides are TGCAGTGCTAGACCCGACAGAAATGAAGCTTTCTTT. Protein sequence: CSARPDRNEAFF.

This chain joins TRBV7-9 and TRBJ2-1; 15 bases are a match to TRBD2. CDR3 size: 17 residues. V shed 5 bases and J 6 bases; nucleotides not matched to a gene: 8. In germline, CDR1 is SEHNR, CDR2 FQNEAQ (reference sequence). In DNA, the CDR3 is TGTGCCAGCAGCCCCGGGACTAGCGGGAGGATGGGCAATGAGCAGTTCTTC. Protein: CASSPGTSGRMGNEQFF.

Sample share makes this clonotype medium-sized. The genes are TRBV7-2 and TRBJ1-4; D not resolved. Germline V lookup: CDR1 SGHTA, CDR2 FQGNSA. This CDR3 comprises 13 residues. V was cut by 1 base and J by 8 bases, with 8 bases left in between. The CDR3 DNA is TGTGCCAGCAGCTTAGTAGCAGACGAAAAACTGTTTTTT. Amino acids: CASSLVADEKLFF.

The chain is built from TRBV20-1 and TRBJ2-7; D might be TRBD2 (6 bases). V shed 5 bases and J shed 0 bases, with 20 bases lying between them. Germline V gene lookup returns CDR1 DFQATT and CDR2 SNEGSKA (reference sequence). This CDR3 region has 16 residues. Here the CDR3 reads CSAPSWLGGSSYEQYF. CDR3 sequence (DNA): TGCAGTGCTCCGAGTTGGTTGGGGGGAAGCTCCTACGAGCAGTACTTC.

This clonotype was picked up many times. The chain is built from TRBV9 and TRBJ2-2, with TRBD1 matching 7 bases. The V and J ends lost 0 bases and 7 bases, in that order; junction bases with no gene match: 12. Germline V gene sequence: CDR1 SGDLS, CDR2 YYNGEE. The CDR3 covers 17 residues. The CDR3 loop reads CASSVEAPGGRSGELFF. CDR3 nucleotides: TGTGCCAGCAGCGTAGAGGCTCCAGGGGGAAGAAGCGGGGAGCTGTTTTTT. Supplemented by reference TRBV9 and TRBJ2-2, the full variable domain reads DSGVTQTPKHLITATGQRVTLRCSPRSGDLSVYWYQQSLDQGLQFLIQYYNGEERAKGNILERFSAQQFPDLHSELNLSSLELGDSALYFCASSVEAPGGRSGELFFGEGSRLTVL.

This clonotype was detected many times. The rearrangement joins TRBV10-2 to TRBJ2-7, with a possible D match to TRBD1 (5 bases). V lost 4 bases and J lost 3, with 7 bases in between. This CDR3 has 12 amino acids. Germline V lookup: CDR1 WSHSY, CDR2 SAAADI. CDR3 sequence (DNA): TGCGCCAGCAGTGGAAGGGGCTACGAGCAGTACTTC. This encodes CASSGRGYEQYF.

This clonotype was detected ten times or more. J is TRBJ2-3 and V is TRBV27; a weak D match, TRBD2 (7 bases). V was clipped by 5 bases and J by 5 bases, with 17 bases between them. CDR3 length: 15 amino acids. The germline CDR1 and CDR2 sequences are MNHEY and SMNVEV (reference sequence). CDR3 sequence: CASSTTGRVKDTQYF. Written as DNA, the CDR3 is TGTGCCAGCAGTACCACAGGGAGGGTGAAAGATACGCAGTATTTT.

This clonotype was seen a few times. The V and J genes are TRBV20-1 and TRBJ2-7, with 9 bases lining up with TRBD1. The V and J ends lost 5 bases and 6 bases, in that order; junction bases with no gene match: 11. In germline, CDR1 is DFQATT, CDR2 SNEGSKA (reference sequence). This CDR3 has 14 residues. The CDR3 sequence: CSAGKGQGGSEQYF. In DNA form, the CDR3 reads TGCAGTGCTGGAAAGGGACAGGGTGGCTCCGAGCAGTACTTC.

Here the CDR3 DNA reads TGTGCCAGCAGCCAACTCGGTTCGGGTATGCACAATGAGCAGTTCTTC. This codes for CASSQLGSGMHNEQFF. J is TRBJ2-1 and V is TRBV3-1; no firm D call. The germline gives CDR1 LGHDT, CDR2 YNNKEL (reference sequence). Between the trimmed V and J ends, which lost 2 bases and 5 bases, there was a span of 16 bases. This CDR3 is 16 amino acids long.

This clonotype was found a few times. The J gene is TRBJ2-2, the V gene TRBV6-2 or TRBV6-3, with a weak D call TRBD1 (6 bases). Germline loops: CDR1 MNHEY, CDR2 SVGEGT. Trimming pared 5 bases from V and 1 base from J, leaving 8 bases between. This CDR3 contains 14 residues. CDR3 residues: CASSRTENTGELFF. For the CDR3, the DNA is TGTGCCAGCAGTCGGACAGAGAACACCGGGGAGCTGTTTTTT.

This clonotype was seen many times. This rearrangement joins TRBV20-1 to TRBJ1-6; 7 bases fit TRBD1. In germline, CDR1 is DFQATT, CDR2 SNEGSKA (reference sequence). The CDR3 loop spans 15 amino acids. Trimming removed 1 base from V and 5 bases from J; junction bases left unmatched: 5. The CDR3 reads CSARGSGTDNSPLHF. In DNA form, the CDR3 reads TGCAGTGCTAGAGGATCCGGGACAGATAATTCACCCCTCCACTTT.

The chain links TRBV9 to TRBJ2-5; 11 bases are shared with TRBD2. The V gene end was trimmed by 4 bases and the J gene end by 3 bases; junction bases not matched to a gene: 2. CDR1 and CDR2 (germline): SGDLS, YYNGEE. The CDR3 loop spans 14 amino acids. Written as DNA, the CDR3 is TGTGCCAGCAGCCGGGGACTAGCGGAAGAGACCCAGTACTTC. It encodes CASSRGLAEETQYF.

There are a few counts of this clonotype. This chain links TRBV5-1 with TRBJ2-1; no clear D. Per germline, CDR1 SGHRS and CDR2 YFSETQ. The CDR3 is made up of 13 amino acids. Trimming shortened V by 0 bases and J by 7 bases, and 8 bases separated the two germline ends. For the CDR3, the DNA is TGCGCCAGCAGCTTGGGGACGCGAAATGAGCAGTTCTTC. Its translation is CASSLGTRNEQFF.

This clonotype came up a few times. The chain employs TRBV7-9 and TRBJ2-7, with TRBD2 matching 13 bases. The trim removed 5 bases at V and 7 bases at J, leaving 11 bases unmatched. Germline V gene sequence: CDR1 SEHNR, CDR2 FQNEAQ (reference sequence). This CDR3 is built from 16 residues. The CDR3 bases are TGTGCCAGCAGCCCGCTGACTAGCGGGGGGTCTCGAGAGCAGTACTTC. The encoded protein is CASSPLTSGGSREQYF. The whole variable domain, remainder taken from reference TRBV7-9 and TRBJ2-7, is DTGVSQNPRHKITKRGQNVTFRCDPISEHNRLYWYRQTLGQGPEFLTYFQNEAQLEKSRLLSDRFSAERPKGSFSTLEIQRTEQGDSAMYLCASSPLTSGGSREQYFGPGTRLTVT.

This clonotype has only a few counts. J is TRBJ2-6 and V is TRBV6-1, with D possibly TRBD2 on 5 matching bases. CDR3 length: 18 amino acids. V lost 10 bases, J lost 1 base, and 23 bases lay in between. The germline V gene encodes CDR1 MNHNS and CDR2 SASEGT. The DNA of the CDR3 is TGTGCCACCCGAAGGTCCGGACTTTCGACTTCTGGGGCCAACGTCCTGACTTTC. Translating gives CATRRSGLSTSGANVLTF.

In this sample, this clonotype turned up a few times. The gene calls are TRBV3-1 and TRBJ1-5; D is possibly TRBD1 (5 bases). The CDR3 is 14 amino acids. Trimming removed 2 bases from V and 7 bases from J, with 12 bases in between. From germline, CDR1 is LGHDT and CDR2 YNNKEL (reference sequence). This CDR3 reads CASSQRGLGQPQHF. Written as DNA, the CDR3 is TGTGCCAGCAGCCAAAGGGGTTTAGGGCAGCCCCAGCATTTT.

This clonotype was found many times. The chain joins TRBV11-2 to TRBJ1-1; a weak D match, TRBD1 (5 bases). Trimming stripped 4 bases from V and 1 base from J, with 16 bases between. The length of the CDR3 is 16 residues. Germline assignment: CDR1 SGHAT and CDR2 FQNNGV. The CDR3 loop is CASSSGLPSTNTEAFF. CDR3 in DNA: TGTGCCAGCAGCTCAGGGCTCCCCTCGACGAACACTGAAGCTTTCTTT.

This clonotype has a single count. The rearrangement uses TRBV28 and TRBJ2-5; TRBD1 matches at 7 bases. Germline CDR1 MDHEN, CDR2 SYDVKM. V was clipped by 5 bases and J by 5 bases; unmatched bases: 5. The CDR3 extends over 13 amino acids. This chain's CDR3 is CASSQGVGETQYF. CDR3 nucleotide sequence: TGTGCCAGCAGTCAGGGGGTTGGGGAGACCCAGTACTTC.

This clonotype appeared a few times. The genes are TRBV5-6 and TRBJ1-1, with 7 bases aligning to TRBD1. The CDR3 length is 13 residues. The germline CDR1 and CDR2 sequences are SGHDT and YYEEEE. The trim removed 1 base at V and 8 bases at J, leaving 5 bases unmatched. CDR3 region: CASSLRRDREAFF. Here the CDR3 DNA reads TGTGCCAGCAGCTTGCGGCGGGACAGAGAAGCTTTCTTT.

The table lists this clonotype with a few counts. V gene TRBV24-1 combines with J gene TRBJ2-7, with 13 bases aligning to TRBD2. In germline, CDR1 is KGHDR, CDR2 SFDVKD. V lost 2 bases, J lost 7 bases, and 4 bases stayed unmatched. The CDR3 runs 15 residues. Here the CDR3 DNA reads TGTGCCACCAGTGATTCGGGACTAGCGGGAAGAGAGCAGTACTTC. This encodes CATSDSGLAGREQYF.